This T cell receptor (beta chain) derives from a study of shared clonotypes between healthy human individuals. General study results and limits: Depth of sequencing was expected to influence donor clonotype sharing.

Genomic DNA of every subset was divided equally among multiple immunoSEQ plates. Sequencing was performed on unsorted PBMC DNA using ten immunoSEQ deep assay plates. This table comes from immunoSEQ multiplex PCR, and its TCRdb copy is limited to in-frame clones, with some not included. Of about half a million clones listed, 60% to 80% are singletons. Comments on this clone: Its antigen is unknown.

The ends were cut back, 1 base at V and 0 bases at J, with 10 bases in the middle. The CDR3 has 16 residues. Germline CDR1 is SGHVS and CDR2 is FQNEAQ. Sequenced sample: PBMCs. The origin of this receptor is a woman in her thirties or forties in good health. Some clones in this sample may be carry-over from other donors' samples. The rearrangement joins TRBV7-8 to TRBJ1-3; no reliable D call. CDR3 nucleotides: TGTGCCAGCAGCTTAGTGGTTGCGGTCTCTGGAAACACCATATATTTT. Translating it yields CASSLVVAVSGNTIYF.